This T cell receptor (beta chain) was sequenced in a study of early stage breast cancer tumors. Study in general: Of 15 to 20 invasive breast tumors, about a dozen were hormone receptor-positive, HER2-negative.

The CDR3 covers 9 residues. Germline V gene sequence: CDR1 SNHLY, CDR2 FYNNEI. The ends were cut back, 11 bases at V and 7 bases at J, with 6 bases in the middle. The study's findings and limits: Compared with adjacent normal breast, tumors showed 2 to 2.5-fold denser, more clonal T cells.

This clone showed up just a few times. Its target is not known. The repertoire was sequenced with immunoSEQ multiplex PCR; TCRdb's copy has only in-frame clones and lacks some. The sample lists 25,000 to 30,000 clones; approximately 85% were seen once. The clonotype originates from a person aged 45 to 59 with breast cancer. The chain couples TRBV2 to TRBJ2-1; no reliable D call. The sequencing sample was made of blood. CDR3 DNA sequence: TGTGCCTGGGGTAATGAGCAGTTCTTC. Residues: CAWGNEQFF.